Listed below are T cell receptor beta chains from one sample, sequenced in a study of blood T cell repertoires in COVID-19. Libraries were prepared by immunoSEQ multiplex PCR; TCRdb keeps only in-frame clonotypes and omits some of them. The sample holds 150,000 or so clones, 80% to 90% seen once. The sequencing input was peripheral blood. The receptors here all came from a woman between 40 and 50 years old with acute or convalescent COVID-19. The CDR3 runs from the conserved cysteine through the conserved F or W. Each record gives: J gene, clone size, D gene, V gene, CDR3 protein, CDR3 DNA. A D gene is named only where the DNA matches it firmly. The listing skips clone size in some rows; elsewhere it reads once, few, many or a size class.

>TRBJ1-6|-|TRBD1|TRBV11-2
CASTYNVGVQGLYSPLHF
TGTGCCAGCACGTATAACGTAGGGGTACAGGGGCTCTATTCACCCCTCCACTTT
>TRBJ2-3|-|TRBD2|TRBV11-3
CASIAASGECTDTQYF
TGTGCCAGCATCGCCGCTAGCGGGGAATGCACAGATACGCAGTATTTT
>TRBJ1-1|-|-|TRBV5-1
CASSPWGVNTEAFF
TGCGCCAGCAGCCCCTGGGGAGTGAACACTGAAGCTTTCTTT
>TRBJ2-2|-|-|TRBV30
CAWSKRTDRNTGELFF
TGTGCCTGGAGTAAAAGGACCGACAGGAACACCGGGGAGCTGTTTTTT
>TRBJ2-5|-|-|TRBV21-1
CASSKRRRDRQETQYF
TGTGCCAGCAGCAAGCGGCGAAGGGACAGACAAGAGACCCAGTACTTC
>TRBJ1-5|-|-|TRBV2
CASRAQTASNQPQHF
TGTGCCAGCAGGGCCCAAACAGCTAGCAATCAGCCCCAGCATTTT
>TRBJ1-5|-|TRBD1|TRBV28
CASSLGQGGYYSNQPQHF
TGTGCCAGCAGTTTAGGACAGGGGGGATACTATAGCAATCAGCCCCAGCATTTT
>TRBJ1-1|-|-|TRBV10-2
CASSEAFDLGGDTEAFF
TGCGCCAGCAGTGAGGCCTTCGACCTCGGGGGGGACACTGAAGCTTTCTTT
>TRBJ2-3|-|-|TRBV3-1/TRBV3-2
CASSQAPPPDTQYF
TGTGCCAGCAGCCAGGCCCCTCCCCCAGATACGCAGTATTTT
>TRBJ2-1|-|TRBD2|TRBV5-1
CASSLGTSENLNEQFF
TGCGCCAGCAGCTTGGGGACTAGCGAAAACCTCAATGAGCAGTTCTTC
>TRBJ1-2|-|-|TRBV7-9
CASSSTIQGSGYTF
TGTGCCAGCAGCTCGACGATTCAGGGTTCTGGCTACACCTTC
>TRBJ1-2|-|TRBD1|TRBV24-1
CATSERTGDGYTF
TGTGCCACCAGTGAGAGAACAGGGGACGGCTACACCTTC
>TRBJ1-2|once|TRBD1|TRBV10-2
CASSHDRGNGYTF
TGCGCCAGCAGTCATGACAGGGGCAATGGCTACACCTTC
>TRBJ1-2|-|TRBD1|TRBV28
CASSLGQVGYYGYTF
TGTGCCAGCAGTTTGGGACAGGTGGGGTACTATGGCTACACCTTC
>TRBJ1-1|-|-|TRBV6-5
CASHTGGSGSEAFF
TGTGCCAGCCATACGGGGGGTTCAGGGTCGGAAGCTTTCTTT
>TRBJ1-2|-|-|TRBV7-2
CASSLLSVGYTF
TGTGCCAGCAGCTTATTATCCGTCGGCTACACCTTC
>TRBJ2-7|-|TRBD2|TRBV6-1
CASSERRTRGSGMGGYEQYF
TGTGCCAGCAGTGAACGGAGGACAAGAGGTAGCGGGATGGGGGGCTACGAGCAGTACTTC
>TRBJ2-2|-|-|TRBV5-6
CASSFQGTGELFF
TGTGCCAGCAGCTTCCAGGGGACCGGGGAGCTGTTTTTT
>TRBJ2-3|-|TRBD2|TRBV6-5
CASSYGGRAPDTQYF
TGTGCCAGCAGTTATGGCGGGAGGGCCCCAGATACGCAGTATTTT
>TRBJ2-1|-|TRBD2|TRBV24-1
CATSDSEAGGPYNEQFF
TGTGCCACCAGTGATTCGGAAGCGGGGGGACCCTACAATGAGCAGTTCTTC
>TRBJ2-5|-|TRBD2|TRBV9
CASSVDPSRAGVGETQYF
TGTGCCAGCAGCGTAGACCCCTCGCGAGCGGGAGTAGGAGAGACCCAGTACTTC
>TRBJ1-1|-|TRBD1|TRBV12-3/TRBV12-4
CASSDRGETEAFF
TGTGCCAGCAGTGACAGGGGTGAAACTGAAGCTTTCTTT
>TRBJ2-2|-|-|TRBV6-1
CASSADGTFNTGELFF
TGTGCCAGCAGTGCAGACGGGACATTCAACACCGGGGAGCTGTTTTTT
>TRBJ1-5|-|-|TRBV30
CAWSLSLGTKDQPQHF
TGTGCCTGGAGCCTGTCCCTCGGGACAAAAGATCAGCCCCAGCATTTT
>TRBJ2-7|-|TRBD2|TRBV27
CASSHYPTGGYPYEQYF
TGTGCCAGCAGCCACTATCCGACCGGGGGGTACCCCTACGAGCAGTACTTC
>TRBJ2-1|-|-|TRBV5-6
CASSLLTGYNEQFF
TGTGCCAGCAGCCTATTGACGGGATACAATGAGCAGTTCTTC
>TRBJ1-1|-|-|TRBV28
CASSFGLGFGNTEAFF
TGTGCCAGCAGTTTTGGTCTCGGGTTCGGGAACACTGAAGCTTTCTTT
>TRBJ2-6|-|TRBD1|TRBV7-2
CASSGQGAFSGANVLTF
TGTGCCAGCAGCGGACAGGGGGCTTTTTCTGGGGCCAACGTCCTGACTTTC
>TRBJ2-3|-|-|TRBV7-3
CASSLDPGVSDTQYF
TGTGCCAGCAGCTTAGACCCGGGAGTTTCGGATACGCAGTATTTT
>TRBJ2-3|once|-|TRBV28
CASSLRAGDTQYF
TGTGCCAGCAGTTTACGAGCAGGGGATACGCAGTATTTT
>TRBJ2-2|-|-|TRBV28
CASSYDTHSNTGELFF
TGTGCCAGCAGTTATGATACCCACTCGAACACCGGGGAGCTGTTTTTT
>TRBJ2-1|-|-|TRBV10-3
CAISASTGASSYNEQFF
TGTGCCATCAGTGCCTCCACAGGCGCCAGCTCCTACAATGAGCAGTTCTTC
>TRBJ1-1|-|TRBD1|TRBV18
CASSPATGGYDEAFF
TGTGCCAGCTCACCGGCAACAGGGGGCTATGATGAAGCTTTCTTT
>TRBJ1-2|-|TRBD1|TRBV10-1
CASRPGQGPDLYGYTF
TGCGCCAGCAGACCCGGACAGGGGCCGGACCTGTATGGCTACACCTTC
>TRBJ1-1|-|TRBD1|TRBV7-9
CASSLAGTGGGRAFF
TGTGCCAGCAGCTTAGCCGGGACAGGGGGCGGTCGAGCTTTCTTT
>TRBJ2-1|-|TRBD2|TRBV9
CASSAPRTSAGGPNNEQFF
TGTGCCAGCAGCGCCCCGAGAACCTCAGCGGGAGGGCCCAACAATGAGCAGTTCTTC
>TRBJ2-1|-|-|TRBV25-1
CASSEYRDYRNEQFF
TGTGCCAGCAGTGAATATCGTGACTACAGAAATGAGCAGTTCTTC
>TRBJ2-1|-|TRBD1|TRBV7-2
CASSLNPGDRVYNEQFF
TGTGCCAGCAGCTTAAATCCGGGGGACAGGGTCTACAATGAGCAGTTCTTC
>TRBJ1-5|-|-|TRBV6-5
CASRPLGARQPQHF
TGTGCCAGCAGGCCGTTGGGGGCTCGGCAGCCCCAGCATTTT
>TRBJ2-7|once|TRBD1|TRBV6-5
CASSPPGTGGLGQYF
TGTGCCAGCAGCCCACCCGGGACAGGGGGCCTTGGGCAGTACTTC
>TRBJ2-1|-|TRBD2|TRBV27
CASSFFPVTSVDEQFF
TGTGCCAGCAGTTTCTTCCCCGTGACTAGCGTTGATGAGCAGTTCTTC
>TRBJ1-1|once|TRBD1|TRBV27
CASSGTGAVANTEAFF
TGTGCCAGCAGTGGGACAGGGGCAGTTGCGAACACTGAAGCTTTCTTT
>TRBJ1-1|-|-|TRBV15
CATSIARERGQKRPNTEAFF
TGTGCCACCAGCATCGCCCGAGAAAGGGGTCAGAAAAGGCCGAACACTGAAGCTTTCTTT
>TRBJ2-5|-|TRBD2|TRBV28
CASSLTAGTSGSWVETQYF
TGTGCCAGCAGTTTAACTGCCGGGACTAGCGGGAGTTGGGTGGAGACCCAGTACTTC
>TRBJ2-7|-|TRBD1|TRBV29-1
CSVVGQVYEQYF
TGCAGCGTCGTGGGACAGGTTTACGAGCAGTACTTC
>TRBJ1-6|-|TRBD1|TRBV6-4
CASSATGLFGPLHF
TGTGCCAGCAGTGCGACAGGGCTATTCGGGCCCCTCCACTTT
>TRBJ2-7|-|TRBD2|TRBV7-9
CASSKTSGNYEQYF
TGTGCCAGCAGTAAGACTAGCGGGAACTACGAGCAGTACTTC
>TRBJ1-2|-|TRBD1|TRBV30
CAWTQNPGQGANYGYTF
TGTGCCTGGACTCAGAATCCGGGACAGGGGGCCAACTATGGCTACACCTTC
>TRBJ2-2|-|-|TRBV2
CAGATRTLGTGELFF
TGTGCCGGAGCAACCCGTACCCTCGGCACCGGGGAGCTGTTTTTT
>TRBJ2-3|-|-|TRBV18
CASSPQRRNTQYF
TGTGCCAGCTCACCACAAAGGAGGAACACGCAGTATTTT
>TRBJ1-1|-|-|TRBV6-5
CASTDSTGLNTEAFF
TGTGCCAGCACCGACTCCACAGGATTGAACACTGAAGCTTTCTTT
>TRBJ2-1|-|-|TRBV5-1
CASSLASGYNEQFF
TGCGCCAGCAGCTTGGCTAGTGGTTACAATGAGCAGTTCTTC
>TRBJ2-1|-|TRBD1|TRBV2
CASNAGQGARDEQFF
TGTGCCAGCAATGCGGGACAGGGGGCTAGGGATGAGCAGTTCTTC
>TRBJ2-7|-|-|TRBV2
CASQTYEQYF
TGTGCCAGTCAGACCTACGAGCAGTACTTC
>TRBJ2-1|-|TRBD2|TRBV4-1
CASSRWSGGASTPDNEQFF
TGCGCCAGCAGCCGATGGAGCGGGGGGGCTTCAACCCCCGACAATGAGCAGTTCTTC
>TRBJ2-3|-|TRBD2|TRBV18
CASSPGLAGALTDTQYF
TGTGCCAGCTCCCCCGGACTAGCGGGGGCCCTCACAGATACGCAGTATTTT
>TRBJ2-2|-|TRBD1|TRBV9
CASSVDVGDRWWVGELFF
TGTGCCAGCAGCGTAGACGTCGGGGACAGGTGGTGGGTCGGGGAGCTGTTTTTT